One and the same sample provided the 13 T cell receptor beta chains below, sequenced in a study of early T cells in non-severe SARS-CoV-2 infection. TCRdb called the 5' RACE reads again in MiXCR, with one record for every CDR3 protein. The sample consists of 25,000 to 35,000 distinct CDR3 sequences, about 6.6% of them appearing once. The sequences come from whole blood, collected at baseline. The source of these receptors is an adult who was a healthcare worker with PCR-confirmed SARS-CoV-2 infection or an uninfected control (not recorded which).

This clonotype was counted at least ten times. This chain connects TRBV28 to TRBJ2-1; weak D call: TRBD2 (5 bases). Trimming took off 3 bases at V and 6 bases at J, with 12 bases between the two ends. CDR1 and CDR2 (germline): MDHEN, SYDVKM. The CDR3 extends over 14 amino acids. For the CDR3, the DNA is TGTGCCAGCAGTTTTCGCAAGGCGGGCAATGAGCAGTTCTTC. It specifies CASSFRKAGNEQFF. The full variable domain, rest sourced from reference TRBV28 and TRBJ2-1, is DVKVTQSSRYLVKRTGEKVFLECVQDMDHENMFWYRQDPGLGLRLIYFSYDVKMKEKGDIPEGYSVSREKKERFSLILESASTNQTSMYLCASSFRKAGNEQFFGPGTRLTVL.

In its sample, this clonotype was seen many times. The gene calls are TRBV7-3 and TRBJ2-1; possible D gene TRBD2, 5 bases. V was clipped by 2 bases and J by 5 bases, with 13 bases between them. This CDR3 contains 15 residues. Germline V lookup: CDR1 SGHTA, CDR2 FQGTGA. CDR3: CASSLSSGPNNEQFF. CDR3 coding DNA: TGTGCCAGCAGCTTATCCAGCGGACCTAACAATGAGCAGTTCTTC.

The J gene is TRBJ2-3, the V gene TRBV7-6; D is possibly TRBD1 (7 bases). V was trimmed by 5 bases and J by 2 bases, leaving 17 bases between them. The CDR3 is 16 residues long. CDR1 is SGHVS and CDR2 is FNYEAQ in the germline V gene. CDR3 protein: CASSPLGGGTTDTQYF. The CDR3 DNA reads as TGTGCCAGCAGCCCCTTAGGGGGCGGGACCACAGATACGCAGTATTTT.

This clonotype was counted between two and nine times. This chain connects TRBV4-2 to TRBJ2-3; 10 bases fit TRBD2. CDR1 is LGHNA and CDR2 is YNFKEQ in the germline V gene. The CDR3 is made up of 20 amino acids. Germline trimming cut 0 bases from V and 0 bases from J; bases unmatched to any gene: 12. The CDR3 region is CASSQDLLLAGISSTDTQYF. The CDR3 DNA reads as TGTGCCAGCAGCCAAGATTTATTACTAGCGGGGATTTCTAGCACAGATACGCAGTATTTT.

The table lists this clonotype with many counts. The chain carries TRBV20-1 and TRBJ1-6, with D perhaps TRBD1 (5 bases). V was cut by 5 bases and J by 4 bases, with 18 bases left in between. Germline-derived CDR1 and CDR2 are DFQATT and SNEGSKA (reference sequence). The CDR3 has 16 residues. The CDR3 protein is CSASTVGGRYNSPLHF. The CDR3, as DNA: TGCAGTGCTTCAACTGTGGGGGGACGGTATAATTCACCCCTCCACTTT.

This clonotype was picked up a small number of times. V is TRBV7-9 and J is TRBJ1-5; TRBD1 might be the D (6 bases). Germline CDR1 SEHNR, CDR2 FQNEAQ (reference sequence). The V and J ends lost 4 bases and 3 bases respectively, with 13 bases between them. The CDR3 has 15 amino acids. CDR3 protein: CASSSGAGYNQPQHF. CDR3 in DNA: TGTGCCAGCAGCTCAGGGGCAGGGTACAATCAGCCCCAGCATTTT.

This clonotype occurred many times. The chain recombines TRBV3-1 with TRBJ2-3, with TRBD2 identical over 7 bases. V was pared by 0 bases and J by 2 bases, with 2 bases of the junction left unmatched. The CDR3 sequence is 15 residues long. Germline V gives CDR1 LGHDT, CDR2 YNNKEL (reference sequence). CDR3 protein: CASSQDGTITDTQYF. Written as DNA, the CDR3 is TGTGCCAGCAGCCAAGACGGGACTATCACAGATACGCAGTATTTT.

Ten or more counts support this clonotype. The chain uses TRBV6-1 and TRBJ2-1, with 13 nucleotides matching TRBD2. CDR3 length: 17 residues. V shed 5 bases and J 7 bases; nucleotides not matched to a gene: 11. Per germline, CDR1 MNHNS and CDR2 SASEGT. CDR3 sequence: CASSHYERTSGRNEQFF. The DNA for the CDR3 is TGTGCCAGCAGTCATTACGAACGGACTAGCGGGAGAAATGAGCAGTTCTTC.

This clonotype occurred many times. This chain links TRBV20-1 with TRBJ2-5; the D gene is possibly TRBD2 (5 bases). Germline CDR1 reads DFQATT; CDR2 reads SNEGSKA (reference sequence). V was shortened by 2 bases and J by 7 bases, with 14 bases between the two germline ends. The CDR3 totals 13 residues. This CDR3 reads CSARYSGVGTQYF. CDR3 nucleotide sequence: TGCAGTGCTAGATATTCCGGGGTAGGGACCCAGTACTTC.

This clonotype was recorded many times. This chain uses TRBV20-1 with TRBJ2-1, with TRBD2 matching over 9 bases. The germline V gene has CDR1 DFQATT and CDR2 SNEGSKA (reference sequence). The CDR3 spans 14 residues. V lost 4 bases, J lost 6 bases, and 7 bases stayed unmatched. The DNA of the CDR3 is TGCAGTGCTAAAAGCGGGGGGTCGGGCAATGAGCAGTTCTTC. This translates into CSAKSGGSGNEQFF.

This clonotype was counted between two and nine times. This rearrangement joins TRBV2 to TRBJ2-7, with TRBD2 matching 8 bases. With 6 bases clipped from V and 2 bases from J, the junction kept 6 bases outside the gene matches. The CDR3 covers 14 residues. Looked up from germline, CDR1 is SNHLY and CDR2 is FYNNEI. The CDR3 reads CASRPREVPYEQYF. DNA for the CDR3: TGTGCCAGCAGACCGCGGGAGGTCCCCTACGAGCAGTACTTC. The variable domain in full, with the rest retrieved from reference TRBV2 and TRBJ2-7, is EPEVTQTPSHQVTQMGQEVILRCVPISNHLYFYWYRQILGQKVEFLVSFYNNEISEKSEIFDDQFSVERPDGSNFTLKIRSTKLEDSAMYFCASRPREVPYEQYFGPGTRLTVT.

This clonotype has only a few counts. This sequence joins TRBV7-2 and TRBJ2-1; D is undetermined. V was clipped by 5 bases and J by 7 bases, with 12 bases between them. The germline gives CDR1 SGHTA, CDR2 FQGNSA. The CDR3 has 13 residues. Here the CDR3 reads CASSLHRANEQFF. The CDR3 DNA sequence: TGTGCCAGCAGCCTCCATCGAGCAAATGAGCAGTTCTTC. The full variable domain, in which reference TRBV7-2 and TRBJ2-1 provide the parts outside the CDR3, is GAGVSQSPSNKVTEKGKDVELRCDPISGHTALYWYRQSLGQGLEFLIYFQGNSAPDKSGLPSDRFSAERTGGSVSTLTIQRTQQEDSAVYLCASSLHRANEQFFGPGTRLTVL.

This clonotype was counted at least ten times. The chain links TRBV7-2 to TRBJ2-1; D is possibly TRBD2 (5 bases). Trimming left V 0 bases short and J 9 bases short, with 12 bases between. From germline, CDR1 is SGHTA and CDR2 FQGNSA. The CDR3 contains 14 residues. As DNA, the CDR3 is TGTGCCAGCAGCTTAGCGAAGCAGGCGGGTGAGCAGTTCTTC. It codes for CASSLAKQAGEQFF.